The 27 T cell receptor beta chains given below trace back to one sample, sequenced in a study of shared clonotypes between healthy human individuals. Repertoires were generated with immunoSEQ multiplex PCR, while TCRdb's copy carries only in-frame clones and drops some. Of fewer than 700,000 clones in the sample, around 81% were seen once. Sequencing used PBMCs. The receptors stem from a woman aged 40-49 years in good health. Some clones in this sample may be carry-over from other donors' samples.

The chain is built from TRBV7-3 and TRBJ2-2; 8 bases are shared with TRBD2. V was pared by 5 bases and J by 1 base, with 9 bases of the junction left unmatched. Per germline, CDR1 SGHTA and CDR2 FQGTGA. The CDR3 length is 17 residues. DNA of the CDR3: TGTGCCAGCAGCCACTCCTTAACTAGCGGGAACACCGGGGAGCTGTTTTTT. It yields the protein CASSHSLTSGNTGELFF.

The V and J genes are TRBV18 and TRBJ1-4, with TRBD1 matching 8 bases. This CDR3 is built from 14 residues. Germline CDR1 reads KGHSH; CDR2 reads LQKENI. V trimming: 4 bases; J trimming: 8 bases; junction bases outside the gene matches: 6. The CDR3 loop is CASSLGQGQEKLFF. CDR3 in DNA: TGTGCCAGCTCACTTGGACAGGGACAGGAAAAACTGTTTTTT.

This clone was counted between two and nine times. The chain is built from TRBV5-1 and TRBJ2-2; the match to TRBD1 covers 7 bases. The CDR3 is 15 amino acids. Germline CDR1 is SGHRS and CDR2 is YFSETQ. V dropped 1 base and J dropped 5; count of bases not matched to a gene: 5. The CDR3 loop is CASSLRQGETGELFF. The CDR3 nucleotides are TGCGCCAGCAGCTTGCGGCAGGGGGAGACCGGGGAGCTGTTTTTT.

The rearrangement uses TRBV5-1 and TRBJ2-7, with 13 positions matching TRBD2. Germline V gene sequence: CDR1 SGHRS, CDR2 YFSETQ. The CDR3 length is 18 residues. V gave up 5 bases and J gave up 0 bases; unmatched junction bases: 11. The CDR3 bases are TGCGCCAGCAGATCGGGACTAGCGGGAAAGAAGTTCTCCTACGAGCAGTACTTC. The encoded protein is CASRSGLAGKKFSYEQYF.

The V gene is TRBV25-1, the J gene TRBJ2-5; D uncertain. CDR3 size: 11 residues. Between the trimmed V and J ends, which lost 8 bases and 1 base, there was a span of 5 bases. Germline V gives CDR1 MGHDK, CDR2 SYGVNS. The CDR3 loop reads CASAVQETQYF. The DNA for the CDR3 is TGTGCCAGCGCGGTCCAAGAGACCCAGTACTTC.

The CDR3 bases are TGTGCCAGCAGGGGAGACGGATTTTATGGCTACACCTTC. It translates to CASRGDGFYGYTF. This chain uses TRBV9 with TRBJ1-2; D remains unclear. Germline lookup yields CDR1 SGDLS and CDR2 YYNGEE. Trimming pared 5 bases from V and 5 bases from J, leaving 13 bases between. The CDR3 is 13 amino acids.

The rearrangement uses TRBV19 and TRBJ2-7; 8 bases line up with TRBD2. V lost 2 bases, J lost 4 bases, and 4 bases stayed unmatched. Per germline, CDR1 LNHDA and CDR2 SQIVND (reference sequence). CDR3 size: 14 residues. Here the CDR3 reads CASSISGSRYEQYF. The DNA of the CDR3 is TGTGCCAGTAGTATAAGCGGGAGTAGGTACGAGCAGTACTTC.

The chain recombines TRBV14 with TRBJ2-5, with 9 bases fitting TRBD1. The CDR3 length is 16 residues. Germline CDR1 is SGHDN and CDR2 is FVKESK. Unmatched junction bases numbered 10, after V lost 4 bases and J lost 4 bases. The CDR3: CASSRWGDRVPETQYF. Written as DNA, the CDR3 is TGTGCCAGCAGCCGCTGGGGGGACAGGGTCCCAGAGACCCAGTACTTC.

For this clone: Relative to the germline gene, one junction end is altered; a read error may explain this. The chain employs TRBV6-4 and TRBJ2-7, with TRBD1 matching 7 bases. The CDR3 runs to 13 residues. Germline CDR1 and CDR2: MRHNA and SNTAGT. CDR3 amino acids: CASRPTGDAILTF. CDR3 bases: TGTGCCAGCAGACCCACAGGGGACGCGATTCTAACCTTC.

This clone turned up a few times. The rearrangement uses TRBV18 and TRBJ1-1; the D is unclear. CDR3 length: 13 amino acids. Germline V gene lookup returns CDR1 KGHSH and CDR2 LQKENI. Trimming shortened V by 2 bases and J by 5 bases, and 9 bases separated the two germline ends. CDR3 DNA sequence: TGTGCCAGCTCACCAGAGGGAAGGACTGAAGCTTTCTTT. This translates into CASSPEGRTEAFF.

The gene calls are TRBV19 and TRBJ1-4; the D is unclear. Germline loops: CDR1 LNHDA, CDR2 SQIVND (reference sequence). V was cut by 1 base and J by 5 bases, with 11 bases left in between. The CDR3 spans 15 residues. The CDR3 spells CASSIATGGNEKLFF. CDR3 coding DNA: TGTGCCAGTAGTATAGCCACGGGAGGGAATGAAAAACTGTTTTTT.

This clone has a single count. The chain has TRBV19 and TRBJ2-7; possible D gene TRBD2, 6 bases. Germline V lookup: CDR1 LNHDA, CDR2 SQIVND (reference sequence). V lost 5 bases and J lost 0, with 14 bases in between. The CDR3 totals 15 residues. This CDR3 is CASSSPGGTSYEQYF. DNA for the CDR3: TGTGCCAGTAGTTCCCCCGGAGGGACCTCCTACGAGCAGTACTTC.

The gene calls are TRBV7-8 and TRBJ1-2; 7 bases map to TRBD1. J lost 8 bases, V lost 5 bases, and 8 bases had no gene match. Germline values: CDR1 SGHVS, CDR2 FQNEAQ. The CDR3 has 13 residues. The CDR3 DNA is TGTGCCAGCAGCCAACAGGGGATAGGGGGCTACACCTTC. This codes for CASSQQGIGGYTF.

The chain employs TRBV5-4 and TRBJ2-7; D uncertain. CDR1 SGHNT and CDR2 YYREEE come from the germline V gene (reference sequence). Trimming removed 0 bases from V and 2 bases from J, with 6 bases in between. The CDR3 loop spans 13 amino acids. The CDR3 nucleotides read TGTGCCAGCAGCTTGGAACGAACCTACGAGCAGTACTTC. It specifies CASSLERTYEQYF.

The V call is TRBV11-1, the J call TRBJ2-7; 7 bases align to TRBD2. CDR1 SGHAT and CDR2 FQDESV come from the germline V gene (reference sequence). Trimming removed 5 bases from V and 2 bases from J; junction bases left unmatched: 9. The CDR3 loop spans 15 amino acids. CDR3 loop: CASSQRAGAPYEQYF. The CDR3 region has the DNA TGTGCCAGCAGCCAACGGGCGGGAGCTCCCTACGAGCAGTACTTC.

The CDR3 nucleotides read TGCAGCGTTGGGGGGGAGGAGAGGAAGACCCAGTACTTC. It is translated as CSVGGEERKTQYF. The genes are TRBV29-1 and TRBJ2-5, with D possibly matching TRBD2 (6 bases). With 4 bases removed from V and 6 bases from J, the gap between germline ends came to 15 bases. The CDR3 totals 13 residues. In germline, CDR1 is SQVTM, CDR2 ANQGSEA.

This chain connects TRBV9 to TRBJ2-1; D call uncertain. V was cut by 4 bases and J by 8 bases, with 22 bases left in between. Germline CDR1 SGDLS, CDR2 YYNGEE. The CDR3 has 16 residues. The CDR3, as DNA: TGTGCCAGCAGCCCCTTCAGCGTTGGTGGGTCCTATGAGCAGTTCTTC. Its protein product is CASSPFSVGGSYEQFF.

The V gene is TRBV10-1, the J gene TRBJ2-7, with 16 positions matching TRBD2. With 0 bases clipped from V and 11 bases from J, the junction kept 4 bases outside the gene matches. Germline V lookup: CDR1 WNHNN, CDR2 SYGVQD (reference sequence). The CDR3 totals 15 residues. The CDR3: CASSESGLAGGKKYF. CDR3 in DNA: TGCGCCAGCAGTGAGTCGGGACTAGCGGGAGGGAAGAAGTACTTC.

DNA for the CDR3: TGTGCCAGCAGCTTAGCGGGTGCGGGAGCTCCGTACGAGCAGTACTTC. It yields the protein CASSLAGAGAPYEQYF. J is TRBJ2-7 and V is TRBV7-6; 7 nucleotides match TRBD2. CDR1 SGHVS and CDR2 FNYEAQ come from the germline V gene. The CDR3 spans 16 residues. V lost 0 bases, J lost 4 bases, and 9 bases stayed unmatched.

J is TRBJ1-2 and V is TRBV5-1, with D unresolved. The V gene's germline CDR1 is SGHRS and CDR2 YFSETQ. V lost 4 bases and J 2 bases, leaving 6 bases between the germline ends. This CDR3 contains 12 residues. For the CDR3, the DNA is TGCGCCAGCAGCCAAGGGAACTATGGCTACACCTTC. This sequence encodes CASSQGNYGYTF.

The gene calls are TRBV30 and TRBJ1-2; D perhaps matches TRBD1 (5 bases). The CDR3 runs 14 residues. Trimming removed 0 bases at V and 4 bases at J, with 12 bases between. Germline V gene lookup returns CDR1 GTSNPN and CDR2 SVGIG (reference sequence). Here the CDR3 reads CAWSVGRVGYGYTF. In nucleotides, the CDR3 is TGTGCCTGGAGTGTAGGCAGGGTAGGCTATGGCTACACCTTC.

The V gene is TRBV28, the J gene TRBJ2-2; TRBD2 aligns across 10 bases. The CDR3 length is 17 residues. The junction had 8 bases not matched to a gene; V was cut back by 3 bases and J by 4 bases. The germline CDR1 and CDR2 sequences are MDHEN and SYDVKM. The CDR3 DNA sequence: TGTGCCAGCAGTTTTCCTAGCGGGAGAGATATCACCGGGGAGCTGTTTTTT. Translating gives CASSFPSGRDITGELFF. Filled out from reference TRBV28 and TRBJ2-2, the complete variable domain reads DVKVTQSSRYLVKRTGEKVFLECVQDMDHENMFWYRQDPGLGLRLIYFSYDVKMKEKGDIPEGYSVSREKKERFSLILESASTNQTSMYLCASSFPSGRDITGELFFGEGSRLTVL.

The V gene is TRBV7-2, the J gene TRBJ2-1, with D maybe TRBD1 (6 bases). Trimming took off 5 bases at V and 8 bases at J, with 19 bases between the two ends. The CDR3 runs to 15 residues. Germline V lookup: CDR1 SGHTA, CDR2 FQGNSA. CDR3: CASSPDRSGVDEQFF. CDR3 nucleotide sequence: TGTGCCAGCAGCCCCGACAGGTCTGGGGTGGATGAGCAGTTCTTC.

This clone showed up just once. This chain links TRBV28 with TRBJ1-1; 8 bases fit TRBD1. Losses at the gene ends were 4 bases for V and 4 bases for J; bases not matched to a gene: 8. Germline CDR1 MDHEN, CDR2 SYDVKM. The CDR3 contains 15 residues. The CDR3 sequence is CASSSRTGLATEAFF. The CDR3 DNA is TGTGCCAGCAGTTCCAGGACAGGGTTGGCCACTGAAGCTTTCTTT.

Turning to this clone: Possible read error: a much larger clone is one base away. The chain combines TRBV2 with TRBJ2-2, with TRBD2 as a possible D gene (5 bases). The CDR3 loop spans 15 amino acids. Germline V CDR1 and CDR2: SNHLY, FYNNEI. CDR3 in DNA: TGTGCCAGCAGTGAAGTTTCGGGTTCCACCGGGGAGCCGTTTTTT. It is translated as CASSEVSGSTGEPFF.

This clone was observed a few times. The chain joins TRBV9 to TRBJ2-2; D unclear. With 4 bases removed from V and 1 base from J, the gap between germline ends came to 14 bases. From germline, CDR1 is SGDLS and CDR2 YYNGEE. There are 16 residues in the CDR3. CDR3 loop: CASSLRGLENTGELFF. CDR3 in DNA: TGTGCCAGCAGCCTCAGAGGTCTAGAGAACACCGGGGAGCTGTTTTTT.

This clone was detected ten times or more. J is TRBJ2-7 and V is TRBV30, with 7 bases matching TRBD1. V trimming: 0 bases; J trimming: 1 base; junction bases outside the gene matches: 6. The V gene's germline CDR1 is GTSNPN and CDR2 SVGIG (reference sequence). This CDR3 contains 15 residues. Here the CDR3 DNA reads TGTGCCTGGAGTGTACAGGGGCTAGAATCCTACGAGCAGTACTTC. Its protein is CAWSVQGLESYEQYF.